This TCR beta chain was captured in a study of T-cell memory formation after mild COVID-19. MiXCR was run by TCRdb on the 5' RACE reads, yielding one entry per CDR3 protein. This table holds roughly 510,000 distinct CDR3 sequences, 15% to 20% found once. Germline assignment: CDR1 SQVTM and CDR2 ANQGSEA. The CDR3 contains 15 residues. Trimming cost V 5 bases and J 6 bases, with 22 bases left between them. The sequence derives from an adult woman who had mild COVID-19 (a few samples of this study predate the infection). Cell type and time point are not known. Source material: PBMCs or a T cell subset sorted from them (not recorded which). The V and J genes are TRBV29-1 and TRBJ1-1; no firm D call. The CDR3 region has the DNA TGCAGCGTTCAAGGGAACCCCCTGACTACCGCTGAAGCTTTCTTT. Translating it yields CSVQGNPLTTAEAFF.